Sequencing of this T cell receptor beta chain was carried out in a study of blood T cell repertoires in COVID-19. Looking at the study overall: Material from acute and convalescent COVID-19 was sourced from the United States, Italy and Spain. T cells, B-cell-depleted T cells, or PBMCs provided the cDNA or gDNA that served as material.

Trimming removed 2 bases from V and 1 base from J, with 12 bases in between. Germline CDR1 is SGHRS and CDR2 is YFSETQ. The CDR3 totals 15 residues. Study processing details: Reference gene primers were amplified, and this amplification served to estimate nucleated cell counts. Data came from immunoSEQ multiplex PCR; TCRdb stores just in-frame clones and leaves some out. V, J and clone size derive from that table, while D and trimming were established from the DNA sequence. The sample lists approximately 160,000 clones, about four fifths seen once, with 13% to 15% in the top ten. The chain links TRBV5-1 to TRBJ2-5; weak D call: TRBD2 (5 bases). Sequenced input: peripheral blood. This receptor was taken from a man younger than 35 with active or convalescent COVID-19. CDR3 in amino acids: CASSFSRRGQETQYF. The CDR3 DNA reads TGCGCCAGCAGCTTCTCTCGACGGGGCCAAGAGACCCAGTACTTC.